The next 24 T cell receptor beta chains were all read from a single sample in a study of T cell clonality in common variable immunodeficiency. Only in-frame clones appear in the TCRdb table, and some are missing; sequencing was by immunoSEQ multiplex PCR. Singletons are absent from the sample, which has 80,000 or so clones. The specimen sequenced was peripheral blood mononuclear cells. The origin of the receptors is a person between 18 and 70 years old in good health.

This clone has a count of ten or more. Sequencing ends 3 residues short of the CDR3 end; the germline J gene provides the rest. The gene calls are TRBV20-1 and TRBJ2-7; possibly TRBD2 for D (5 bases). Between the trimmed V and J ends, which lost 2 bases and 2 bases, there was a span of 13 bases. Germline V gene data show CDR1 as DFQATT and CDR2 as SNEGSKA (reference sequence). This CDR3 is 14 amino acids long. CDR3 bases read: TGCAGTGCTAGAAGGCCAGGACTTACCTACGAG. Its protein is CSARRPGLTYE. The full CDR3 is CSARRPGLTYEQYF.

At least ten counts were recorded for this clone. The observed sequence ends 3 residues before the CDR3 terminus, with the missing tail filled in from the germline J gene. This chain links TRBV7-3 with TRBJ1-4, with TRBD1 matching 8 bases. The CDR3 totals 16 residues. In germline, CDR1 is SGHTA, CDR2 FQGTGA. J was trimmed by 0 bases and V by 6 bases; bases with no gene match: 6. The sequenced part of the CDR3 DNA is TGTGCCAGCAGGGGGGACAGGCGATCAACTAATGAAAAA. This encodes CASRGDRRSTNEK. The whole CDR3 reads CASRGDRRSTNEKLFF.

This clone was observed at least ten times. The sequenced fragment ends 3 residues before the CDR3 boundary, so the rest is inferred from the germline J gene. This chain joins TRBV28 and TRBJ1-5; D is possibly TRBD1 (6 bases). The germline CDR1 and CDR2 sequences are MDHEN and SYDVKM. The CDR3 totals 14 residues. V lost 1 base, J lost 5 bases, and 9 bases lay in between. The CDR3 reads CASSLSRGDQPQHF. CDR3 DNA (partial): TGTGCCAGCAGTTTATCCAGGGGCGATCAGCCC.

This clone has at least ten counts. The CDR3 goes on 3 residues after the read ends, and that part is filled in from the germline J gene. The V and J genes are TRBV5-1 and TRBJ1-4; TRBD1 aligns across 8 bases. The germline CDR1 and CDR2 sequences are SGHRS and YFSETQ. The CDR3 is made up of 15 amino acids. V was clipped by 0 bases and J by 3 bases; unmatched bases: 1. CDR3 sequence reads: CASSLGGQANEKLFF. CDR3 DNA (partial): TGCGCCAGCAGCTTGGGGGGACAGGCTAATGAAAAA.

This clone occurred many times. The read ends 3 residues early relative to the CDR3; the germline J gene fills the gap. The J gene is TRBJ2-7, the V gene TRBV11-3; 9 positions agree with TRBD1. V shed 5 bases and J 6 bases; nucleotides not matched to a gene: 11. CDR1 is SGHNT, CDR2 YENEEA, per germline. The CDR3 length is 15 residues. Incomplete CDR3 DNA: TGTGCCAGCAGCGAGCCTGGGACAGGGATAGCCGAG. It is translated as CASSEPGTGIAE. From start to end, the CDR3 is CASSEPGTGIAEQYF.

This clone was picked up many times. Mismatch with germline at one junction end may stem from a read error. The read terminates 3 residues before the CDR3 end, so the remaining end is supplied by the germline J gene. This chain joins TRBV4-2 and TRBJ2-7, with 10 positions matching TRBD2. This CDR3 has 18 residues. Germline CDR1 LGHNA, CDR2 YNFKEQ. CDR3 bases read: TGCGCCAGCAGCCAAGACTTGCGTCGCGCTAGCGGGAGTGGCGAG. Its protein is CASSQDLRRASGSGE. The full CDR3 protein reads CASSQDLRRASGSGEQYF.

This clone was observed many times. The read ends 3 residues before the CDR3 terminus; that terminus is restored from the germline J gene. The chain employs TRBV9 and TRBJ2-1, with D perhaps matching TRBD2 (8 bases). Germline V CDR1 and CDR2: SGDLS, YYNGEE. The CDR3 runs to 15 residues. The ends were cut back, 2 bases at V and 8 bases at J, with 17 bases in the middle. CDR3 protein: CASSVSREGAYEQFF. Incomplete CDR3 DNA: TGTGCCAGCAGCGTGTCCCGGGAGGGGGCTTATGAG. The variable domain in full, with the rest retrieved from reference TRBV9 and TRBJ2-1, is DSGVTQTPKHLITATGQRVTLRCSPRSGDLSVYWYQQSLDQGLQFLIQYYNGEERAKGNILERFSAQQFPDLHSELNLSSLELGDSALYFCASSVSREGAYEQFFGPGTRLTVL.

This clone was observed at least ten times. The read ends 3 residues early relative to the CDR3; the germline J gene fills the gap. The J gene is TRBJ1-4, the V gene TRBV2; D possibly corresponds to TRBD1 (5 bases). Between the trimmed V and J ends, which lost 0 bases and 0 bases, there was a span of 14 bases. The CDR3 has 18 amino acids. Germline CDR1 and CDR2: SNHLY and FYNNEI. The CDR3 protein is CASSEASRQQATNEKLFF. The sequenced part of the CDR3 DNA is TGTGCCAGCAGTGAAGCCTCGAGACAGCAAGCAACTAATGAAAAA.

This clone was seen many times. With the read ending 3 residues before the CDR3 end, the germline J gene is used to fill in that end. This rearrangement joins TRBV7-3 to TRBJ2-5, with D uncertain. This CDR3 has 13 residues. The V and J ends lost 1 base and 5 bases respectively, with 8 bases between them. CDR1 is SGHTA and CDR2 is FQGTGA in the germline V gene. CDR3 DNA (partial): TGTGCCAGCAGCTTAAATCCTAGGGAGACC. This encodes CASSLNPRET. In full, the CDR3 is CASSLNPRETQYF.

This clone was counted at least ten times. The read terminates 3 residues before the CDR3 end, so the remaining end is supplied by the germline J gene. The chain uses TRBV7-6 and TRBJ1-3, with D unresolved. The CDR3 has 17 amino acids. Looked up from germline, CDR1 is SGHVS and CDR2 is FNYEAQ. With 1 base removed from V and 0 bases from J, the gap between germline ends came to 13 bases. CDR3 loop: CASSLEKHPRSGNTIYF. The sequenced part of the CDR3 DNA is TGTGCCAGCAGCTTAGAGAAGCACCCTCGCTCTGGAAACACC.

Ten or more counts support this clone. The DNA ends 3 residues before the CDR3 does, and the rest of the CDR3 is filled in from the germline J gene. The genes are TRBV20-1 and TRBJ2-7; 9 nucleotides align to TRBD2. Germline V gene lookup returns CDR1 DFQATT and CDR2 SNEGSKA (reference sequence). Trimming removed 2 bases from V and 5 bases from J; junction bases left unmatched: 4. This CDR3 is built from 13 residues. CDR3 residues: CSARPSGRNEQYF. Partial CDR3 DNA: TGCAGTGCTAGACCCAGCGGGAGGAACGAG.

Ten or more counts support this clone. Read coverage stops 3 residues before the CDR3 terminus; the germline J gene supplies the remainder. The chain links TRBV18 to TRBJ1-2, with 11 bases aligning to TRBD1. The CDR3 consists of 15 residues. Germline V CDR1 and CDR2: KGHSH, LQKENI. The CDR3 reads CASSPEGQGAGGYTF. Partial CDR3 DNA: TGTGCCAGCTCACCAGAAGGACAGGGGGCGGGAGGC.

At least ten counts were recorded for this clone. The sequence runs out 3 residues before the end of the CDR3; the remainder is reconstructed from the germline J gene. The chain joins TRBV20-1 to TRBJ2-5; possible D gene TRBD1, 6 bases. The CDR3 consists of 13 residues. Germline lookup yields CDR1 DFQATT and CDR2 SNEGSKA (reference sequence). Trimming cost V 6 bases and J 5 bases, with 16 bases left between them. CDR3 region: CSATETGTETQYF. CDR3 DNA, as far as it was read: TGCAGTGCAACAGAAACAGGGACGGAGACC.

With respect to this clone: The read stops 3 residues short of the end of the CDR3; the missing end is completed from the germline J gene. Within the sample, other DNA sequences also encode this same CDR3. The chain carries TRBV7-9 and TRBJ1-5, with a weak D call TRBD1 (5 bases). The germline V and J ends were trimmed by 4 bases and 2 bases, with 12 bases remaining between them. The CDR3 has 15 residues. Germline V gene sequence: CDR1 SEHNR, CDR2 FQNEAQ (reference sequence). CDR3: CASSSSAGGNQPQHF. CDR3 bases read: TGTGCCAGCAGCTCCTCGGCGGGGGGCAATCAGCCC.

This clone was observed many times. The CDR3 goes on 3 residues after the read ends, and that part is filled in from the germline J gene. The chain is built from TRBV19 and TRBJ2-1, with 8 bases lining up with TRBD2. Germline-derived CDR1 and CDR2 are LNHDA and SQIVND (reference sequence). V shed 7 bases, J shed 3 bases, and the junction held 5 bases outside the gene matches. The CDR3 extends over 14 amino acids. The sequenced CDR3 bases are TGTGCCAGTACCCCGGGACTAGTCTACAATGAG. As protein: CASTPGLVYNE. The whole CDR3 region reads CASTPGLVYNEQFF. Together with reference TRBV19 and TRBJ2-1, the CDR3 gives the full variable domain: DGGITQSPKYLFRKEGQNVTLSCEQNLNHDAMYWYRQDPGQGLRLIYYSQIVNDFQKGDIAEGYSVSREKKESFPLTVTSAQKNPTAFYLCASTPGLVYNEQFFGPGTRLTVL.

CDR3 bases read: TGTGCCAGCAGCCCCAGCGGGAGGGCCTCAGATACG. Translation: CASSPSGRASDT. The full CDR3 sequence reads CASSPSGRASDTQYF. V gene TRBV7-9 combines with J gene TRBJ2-3; TRBD2 aligns across 10 bases. With the read ending 3 residues before the CDR3 end, the germline J gene is used to fill in that end. There are 15 residues in the CDR3. Germline trimming cut 5 bases from V and 4 bases from J; bases unmatched to any gene: 6. The germline V gene encodes CDR1 SEHNR and CDR2 FQNEAQ (reference sequence).

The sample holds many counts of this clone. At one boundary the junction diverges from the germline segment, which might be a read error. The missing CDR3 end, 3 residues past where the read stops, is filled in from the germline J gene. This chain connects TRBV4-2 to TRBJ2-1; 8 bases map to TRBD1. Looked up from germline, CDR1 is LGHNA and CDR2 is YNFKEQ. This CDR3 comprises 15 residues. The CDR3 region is CASSQDPQGVDEQFF. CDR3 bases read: TGCGCCAGCAGCCAAGATCCACAGGGGGTGGATGAG.

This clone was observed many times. The CDR3 protein is CASSFDRSQETQYF. The part of the CDR3 DNA that was read is TGCGCCAGCAGCTTCGACAGGAGTCAAGAGACC. The V gene is TRBV5-1, the J gene TRBJ2-5, with D perhaps TRBD1 (6 bases). The CDR3 is cut off 3 residues early in the read; its end comes from the germline J gene. The germline V gene encodes CDR1 SGHRS and CDR2 YFSETQ. CDR3 length equals 14 residues. The germline V and J ends were trimmed by 2 bases and 2 bases, with 10 bases remaining between them.

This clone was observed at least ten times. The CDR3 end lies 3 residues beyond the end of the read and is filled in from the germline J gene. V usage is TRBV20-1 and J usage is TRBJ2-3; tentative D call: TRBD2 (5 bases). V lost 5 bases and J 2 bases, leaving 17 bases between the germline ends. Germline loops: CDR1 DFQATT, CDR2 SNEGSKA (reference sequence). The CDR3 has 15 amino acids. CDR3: CSASVGGSLTDTQYF. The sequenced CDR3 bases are TGCAGTGCTTCAGTCGGCGGGTCCCTCACAGATACG.

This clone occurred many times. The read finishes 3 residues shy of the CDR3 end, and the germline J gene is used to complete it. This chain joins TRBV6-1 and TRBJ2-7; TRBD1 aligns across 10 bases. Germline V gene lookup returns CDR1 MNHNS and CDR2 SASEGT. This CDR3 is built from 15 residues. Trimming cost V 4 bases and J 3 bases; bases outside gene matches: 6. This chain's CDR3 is CASSGTGGDDYEQYF. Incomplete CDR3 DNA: TGTGCCAGCAGTGGGACAGGGGGGGATGACTACGAG.

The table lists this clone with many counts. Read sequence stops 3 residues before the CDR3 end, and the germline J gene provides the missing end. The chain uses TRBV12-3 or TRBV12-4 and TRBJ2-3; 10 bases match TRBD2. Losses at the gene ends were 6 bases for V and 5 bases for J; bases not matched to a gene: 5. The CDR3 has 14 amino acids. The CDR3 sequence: CASRSSGSGDTQYF. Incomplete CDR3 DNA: TGTGCCAGCAGATCTAGCGGGAGTGGAGATACG.

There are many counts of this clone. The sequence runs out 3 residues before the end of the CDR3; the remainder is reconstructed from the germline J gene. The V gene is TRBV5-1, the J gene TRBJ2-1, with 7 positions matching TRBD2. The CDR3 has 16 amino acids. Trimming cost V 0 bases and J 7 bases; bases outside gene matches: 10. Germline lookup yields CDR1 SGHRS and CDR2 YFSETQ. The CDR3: CASSLAGGSMINEQFF. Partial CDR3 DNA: TGCGCCAGCAGCTTGGCTGGCGGGAGTATGATAAATGAG.

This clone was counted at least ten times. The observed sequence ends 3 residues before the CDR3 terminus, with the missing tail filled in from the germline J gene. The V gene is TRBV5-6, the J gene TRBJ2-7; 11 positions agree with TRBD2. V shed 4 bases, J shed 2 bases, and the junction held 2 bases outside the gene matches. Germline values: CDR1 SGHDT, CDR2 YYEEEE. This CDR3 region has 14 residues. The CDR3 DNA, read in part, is TGTGCCAGCAGCACTAGCGGGAGCCCCTACGAG. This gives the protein CASSTSGSPYE. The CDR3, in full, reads CASSTSGSPYEQYF.

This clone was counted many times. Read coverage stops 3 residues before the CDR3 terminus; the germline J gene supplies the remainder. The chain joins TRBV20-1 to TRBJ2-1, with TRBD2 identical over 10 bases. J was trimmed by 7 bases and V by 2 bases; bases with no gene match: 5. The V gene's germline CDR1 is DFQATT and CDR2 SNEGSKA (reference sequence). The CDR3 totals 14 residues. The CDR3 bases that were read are TGCAGTGCTAGACGGACTAGCGGAGCTAATGAG. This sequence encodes CSARRTSGANE. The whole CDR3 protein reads CSARRTSGANEQFF.